Following are 11 T cell receptor beta chains from one sample sequenced in a study of T cells in Graves' hyperthyroidism and ophthalmopathy. TCR beta CDR3 regions were amplified from RNA. First-round RT-PCR with HTBI primers amplified the TCR CDR3 region. TCRdb called the multiplex PCR reads again in MiXCR, with one record for every CDR3 protein. This repertoire shows about 690,000 distinct CDR3 sequences, roughly 17% found once; its top ten account for 15% to 18%. Sequencing was done on a sample of blood. All receptors come from a man aged 50-59 years with Graves' hyperthyroidism.

As concerns this clonotype: The junction does not match germline at one end; this may be a read error. The J gene is TRBJ2-3, the V gene TRBV2; D is tentatively TRBD1 or TRBD2 (5 bases each). This CDR3 contains 14 residues. Germline CDR1 SNHLY, CDR2 FYNNEI. CDR3 residues: CASSLSRGTDMQYF. The CDR3 coding sequence is TGTGCCAGCAGTCTATCTCGGGGCACAGATATGCAGTATTTT.

This clonotype was observed a few times. CDR3 sequence: CSVNAGTGVRFF. CDR3 DNA: TGCAGCGTAAACGCCGGGACAGGGGTTCGGTTCTTC. This chain joins TRBV29-1 and TRBJ2-1; 10 nucleotides align to TRBD1. The CDR3 length is 12 residues. With 6 bases clipped from V and 15 bases from J, the junction kept 11 bases outside the gene matches. The germline gives CDR1 SQVTM, CDR2 ANQGSEA.

In its sample, this clonotype was seen many times. The V and J genes are TRBV12-3 or TRBV12-4 and TRBJ2-7, with D possibly being TRBD1 or TRBD2 (5 bases each). V was cut by 6 bases and J by 5 bases, with 11 bases left in between. The CDR3 covers 12 residues. DNA for the CDR3: TGTGCCAGCAGCCGCCGGGGCCACGAGCAGTACTTC. Translating it yields CASSRRGHEQYF.

This clonotype was seen repeatedly, ten times or more. The rearrangement uses TRBV7-9 and TRBJ1-5; unclear D gene. V was cut by 0 bases and J by 3 bases, with 15 bases left in between. The CDR3 loop spans 17 amino acids. Germline V lookup: CDR1 SEHNR, CDR2 FQNEAQ (reference sequence). CDR3 in amino acids: CASSLARPGTVNQPQHF. DNA of the CDR3: TGTGCCAGCAGCTTAGCGCGGCCAGGAACCGTCAATCAGCCCCAGCATTTT. Filled out from reference TRBV7-9 and TRBJ1-5, the complete variable domain reads DTGVSQNPRHKITKRGQNVTFRCDPISEHNRLYWYRQTLGQGPEFLTYFQNEAQLEKSRLLSDRFSAERPKGSFSTLEIQRTEQGDSAMYLCASSLARPGTVNQPQHFGDGTRLSIL.

There are many counts of this clonotype. This chain links TRBV14 with TRBJ2-5; 7 bases line up with TRBD2. This CDR3 region has 13 residues. The V and J ends lost 4 bases and 7 bases, in that order; junction bases with no gene match: 6. Germline V gene lookup returns CDR1 SGHDN and CDR2 FVKESK. CDR3 bases: TGTGCCAGCAGCCGTACTAGCGTCGGGACCCAGTACTTC. Translating it yields CASSRTSVGTQYF.

This chain links TRBV9 with TRBJ2-1; 7 nucleotides align to TRBD1. The CDR3 consists of 16 residues. Unmatched junction bases numbered 13, after V lost 3 bases and J lost 7 bases. From germline, CDR1 is SGDLS and CDR2 YYNGEE. CDR3 nucleotides: TGTGCCAGCAGCGCCCTTGGGGACAGCCCCACTAATGAGCAGTTCTTC. It is translated as CASSALGDSPTNEQFF.

This clonotype appeared a few times. Germline is not matched at one junction end, which may reflect a read error. The chain carries TRBV7-9 and TRBJ2-5; 10 positions match TRBD2. This CDR3 has 18 residues. Germline CDR1 SEHNR, CDR2 FQNEAQ (reference sequence). CDR3 region: CASSLEFGAGGREEAQYF. CDR3 sequence (DNA): TGTGCCAGCAGCTTAGAATTCGGAGCGGGAGGGAGAGAAGAGGCCCAGTACTTC.

This clonotype was counted many times. This chain joins TRBV6-1 and TRBJ1-4; D is perhaps TRBD1 (6 bases). Trimming took 8 bases from V and 5 from J, leaving 18 bases between them. Germline assignment: CDR1 MNHNS and CDR2 SASEGT. This CDR3 has 15 residues. In DNA, the CDR3 is TGTGCCAGCGGAAATCCCGACAGGTTGAATGAAAAACTGTTTTTT. The encoded protein is CASGNPDRLNEKLFF.

The chain joins TRBV11-1 to TRBJ2-1, with 8 bases identical to TRBD1. This CDR3 is built from 15 residues. Germline assignment: CDR1 SGHAT and CDR2 FQDESV (reference sequence). V trimming: 10 bases; J trimming: 0 bases; junction bases outside the gene matches: 8. The CDR3 DNA reads TGTGCCACTTCAGGGGGCCCGAGCTCCTACAATGAGCAGTTCTTC. Amino acid sequence: CATSGGPSSYNEQFF.

This clonotype was seen a handful of times. This sequence joins TRBV30 and TRBJ2-1; TRBD2 matches 12 bases. This CDR3 is built from 17 residues. Germline V gene lookup returns CDR1 GTSNPN and CDR2 SVGIG (reference sequence). V was pared by 0 bases and J by 0 bases, with 3 bases of the junction left unmatched. CDR3 sequence (DNA): TGTGCCTGGAGTGTACGACTAGCGGGAGTCTCCTACAATGAGCAGTTCTTC. It is translated as CAWSVRLAGVSYNEQFF. Full variable domain (rest looked up from reference TRBV30 and TRBJ2-1): SQTIHQWPATLVQPVGSPLSLECTVEGTSNPNLYWYRQAAGRGLQLLFYSVGIGQISSEVPQNLSASRPQDRQFILSSKKLLLSDSGFYLCAWSVRLAGVSYNEQFFGPGTRLTVL.

In its sample, this clonotype was seen many times. This chain connects TRBV13 to TRBJ2-7; D is uncertain. The CDR3 length is 15 residues. CDR1 is PRHDT, CDR2 FYEKMQ, per germline (reference sequence). Deletions cut 5 bases from V and 2 bases from J, with 16 bases between. In DNA, the CDR3 is TGTGCCAGCAGCCGAACGGCGGACGGTCCCTACGAGCAGTACTTC. Its translation is CASSRTADGPYEQYF. The full variable domain, completed using reference TRBV13 and TRBJ2-7, is AAGVIQSPRHLIKEKRETATLKCYPIPRHDTVYWYQQGPGQDPQFLISFYEKMQSDKGSIPDRFSAQQFSDYHSELNMSSLELGDSALYFCASSRTADGPYEQYFGPGTRLTVT.